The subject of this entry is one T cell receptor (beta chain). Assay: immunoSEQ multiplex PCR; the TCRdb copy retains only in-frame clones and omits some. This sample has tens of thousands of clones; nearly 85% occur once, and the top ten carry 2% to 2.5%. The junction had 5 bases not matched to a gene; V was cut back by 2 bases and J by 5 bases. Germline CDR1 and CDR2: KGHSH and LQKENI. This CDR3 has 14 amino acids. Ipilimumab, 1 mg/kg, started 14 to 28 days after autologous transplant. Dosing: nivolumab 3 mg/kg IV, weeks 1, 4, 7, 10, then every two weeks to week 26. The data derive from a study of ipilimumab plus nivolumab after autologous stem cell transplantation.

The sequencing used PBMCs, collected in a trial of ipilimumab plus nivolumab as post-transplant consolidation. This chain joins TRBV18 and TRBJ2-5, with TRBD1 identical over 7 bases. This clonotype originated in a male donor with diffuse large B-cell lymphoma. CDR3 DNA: TGTGCCAGCTCACCAGACAGGGTACGTGAGACCCAGTACTTC. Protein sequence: CASSPDRVRETQYF.